The rows below give T cell receptor beta chains drawn from one sample of a study of beta chain features in type 1 diabetes. This table comes from immunoSEQ multiplex PCR, and its TCRdb copy is limited to in-frame clones, with some not included. Of approximately 380,000 clones listed, about 15% are singletons. Source material: naive CD4+ T cells from blood. Every receptor here comes from a woman aged 18-29 years in good health. Both conserved end residues are part of each CDR3.

J gene: TRBJ1-1; V gene: TRBV30; CDR3 protein: CAWSRGSGNTEAFF
J gene: TRBJ2-3; V gene: TRBV18; CDR3 protein: CASSPRQDTQYF
J gene: TRBJ1-1; V gene: TRBV20-1; CDR3 protein: CSARQFTEAFF
J gene: TRBJ2-7; V gene: TRBV9; CDR3 protein: CASSVGQGRHEQYF
J gene: TRBJ2-4; V gene: TRBV28; CDR3 protein: CASSFDRGRGIQYF
J gene: TRBJ2-3; V gene: TRBV5-1; CDR3 protein: CASSLAGSGDTDTQYF
J gene: TRBJ2-7; V gene: TRBV19; CDR3 protein: CASSSWTGTYEQYF
J gene: TRBJ1-3; V gene: TRBV5-1; CDR3 protein: CASSQQGDSGNTIYF
J gene: TRBJ2-1; V gene: TRBV2; CDR3 protein: CASTFLPGREGSNEQFF
J gene: TRBJ2-3; V gene: TRBV7-8; CDR3 protein: CASNIQGMEGTQYF
J gene: TRBJ1-3; V gene: TRBV29-1; CDR3 protein: CSVEQGVTGNTIYF
J gene: TRBJ2-4; V gene: TRBV5-1; CDR3 protein: CASSPQTGAANIQYF
J gene: TRBJ2-7; V gene: TRBV7-9; CDR3 protein: CASSNRESYEQYF
J gene: TRBJ2-1; V gene: TRBV28; CDR3 protein: CASSFIDRGEQFF
J gene: TRBJ2-7; V gene: TRBV30; CDR3 protein: CAWRGTTPYEQYF
J gene: TRBJ2-7; V gene: TRBV25-1; CDR3 protein: CASSLQGSSYEQYF
J gene: TRBJ2-1; V gene: TRBV4-2; CDR3 protein: CASSGGSSYNEQFF
J gene: TRBJ2-1; V gene: TRBV4-2; CDR3 protein: CASSQDLVREGQLGQFF
J gene: TRBJ2-7; V gene: TRBV6-6; CDR3 protein: CASSYGAGPSF
J gene: TRBJ2-7; V gene: TRBV20-1; CDR3 protein: CSASGGHEQYF
J gene: TRBJ1-5; V gene: TRBV13; CDR3 protein: CASSLVSRVKGPQHF
J gene: TRBJ2-5; V gene: TRBV4-2; CDR3 protein: CASSQTRQGAETQYF
J gene: TRBJ2-1; V gene: TRBV15; CDR3 protein: CATIRGTDNEQFF
J gene: TRBJ2-1; V gene: TRBV9; CDR3 protein: CPPKVRASRNEQFF
J gene: TRBJ1-2; V gene: TRBV30; CDR3 protein: CVWSRTGPYGYTF
J gene: TRBJ2-5; V gene: TRBV28; CDR3 protein: CASSPHPLAGEETQYF
J gene: TRBJ2-1; V gene: TRBV4-1; CDR3 protein: CASSQVAWSYNEQFF
J gene: TRBJ1-1; V gene: TRBV27; CDR3 protein: CASSLLGGQPNTEAFF
J gene: TRBJ2-2; V gene: TRBV5-8; CDR3 protein: CASSKPGWSGELFF
J gene: TRBJ2-5; V gene: TRBV29-1; CDR3 protein: CSGAPGQETQYF
J gene: TRBJ1-1; V gene: TRBV15; CDR3 protein: CATSRDRVNTEAFF
J gene: TRBJ2-7; V gene: TRBV7-2; CDR3 protein: CASRERDSYEQYF
J gene: TRBJ1-1; V gene: TRBV4-1; CDR3 protein: CASSQVGTGNTEAFF
J gene: TRBJ2-1; V gene: TRBV23-1; CDR3 protein: CASSPYRGRRVNEQFF
J gene: TRBJ1-1; V gene: TRBV20-1; CDR3 protein: CSATGQVEAFF
J gene: TRBJ2-6; V gene: TRBV4-3; CDR3 protein: CASSQDGDSGANVLTF
J gene: TRBJ2-1; V gene: TRBV18; CDR3 protein: CASSPYDVLRGGEQFF
J gene: TRBJ2-3; V gene: TRBV7-2; CDR3 protein: CASSLGASGSSTDTQYF
J gene: TRBJ2-1; V gene: TRBV6-5; CDR3 protein: CASKGRARNEQFF
J gene: -; V gene: TRBV9; CDR3 protein: CASSVHRTSGDRYEQYF
J gene: TRBJ2-1; V gene: TRBV4-2; CDR3 protein: CASSLLARDPNEQFF
J gene: TRBJ1-2; V gene: TRBV30; CDR3 protein: CACTGQGESLRYTF
J gene: TRBJ2-3; V gene: TRBV29-1; CDR3 protein: CSVAAGADTQYF
J gene: TRBJ1-2; V gene: TRBV4-3; CDR3 protein: CASSQPGQGNYGYTF
J gene: TRBJ1-1; V gene: TRBV5-1; CDR3 protein: CASSLTGGNTEAFF
J gene: TRBJ1-5; V gene: TRBV30; CDR3 protein: CAWGTGPGNQPQHF
J gene: TRBJ2-5; V gene: TRBV18; CDR3 protein: CASSPPGLAGQSETQYF
J gene: TRBJ2-7; V gene: TRBV7-6; CDR3 protein: CASSPIRGRAYEQYF
J gene: TRBJ2-1; V gene: TRBV27; CDR3 protein: CASSLSFGGEQFF
J gene: TRBJ1-2; V gene: TRBV7-9; CDR3 protein: CASSLANRPGPYGYTF
J gene: TRBJ2-2; V gene: TRBV5-1; CDR3 protein: CASRRRDSNTGELFF
J gene: TRBJ2-7; V gene: TRBV29-1; CDR3 protein: CSVVGRGGYEQYF
J gene: TRBJ2-4; V gene: TRBV19; CDR3 protein: CASSIGQGPIQYF
J gene: TRBJ2-1; V gene: TRBV11-2; CDR3 protein: CASSMTSGTIGEQFF
J gene: TRBJ2-7; V gene: TRBV29-1; CDR3 protein: CSVAGRRLAGELRAYEQYF
J gene: TRBJ1-4; V gene: TRBV4-2; CDR3 protein: CASSLAQGATNEKLFF
J gene: TRBJ2-4; V gene: TRBV7-2; CDR3 protein: CASSLARHRVAKNIQYF
J gene: TRBJ1-2; V gene: TRBV27; CDR3 protein: CASSHLGRDGGGYGYTF
J gene: TRBJ1-2; V gene: TRBV18; CDR3 protein: CASSPRENDGYTF
J gene: TRBJ2-2; V gene: TRBV11-3; CDR3 protein: CASSLGNGELFF